Listed below are T cell receptor beta chains from one sample, sequenced in a study of T-cell reconstitution after alpha-beta-depleted transplantation in children. TCRdb called the PCR reads again in MiXCR, with one record for every CDR3 protein. The sample has around 450,000 distinct CDR3 sequences; 10% are singletons. The sequencing used PBMCs, collected before TCRalphabeta/CD19-depleted stem cell transplant. These receptors were collected from a child younger than 10 with inherited bone marrow failure, due to receive a stem cell transplant. CDR3s include the opening cysteine and the closing phenylalanine or tryptophan. The order of the fields is V gene, J gene, D gene, clone size, CDR3 DNA, CDR3 protein. D genes are given only for firm matches. A row's size may be missing; if present it is once, few, many or a size class.

V gene: TRBV20-1
J gene: TRBJ1-1
D gene: NA
clone size: many
CDR3 DNA: TGCAGTGCTGCTCGGTGGGGGACGAACACTGAAGCTTTCTTT
CDR3 protein: CSAARWGTNTEAFF

V gene: TRBV7-9
J gene: TRBJ2-3
D gene: NA
clone size: NA
CDR3 DNA: TGTGCCAGCAGCTTAGAGGGATTTAGCACAGATACGCAGTATTTT
CDR3 protein: CASSLEGFSTDTQYF

V gene: TRBV30
J gene: TRBJ2-1
D gene: TRBD2
clone size: many
CDR3 DNA: TGTGCCTGGAGTAGCGGGAGGGCCATCAATGAGCAGTTCTTC
CDR3 protein: CAWSSGRAINEQFF

V gene: TRBV6-5
J gene: TRBJ2-7
D gene: NA
clone size: many
CDR3 DNA: TGTGCCAGCAGCACGATACAGGGGGGGCCCTACGAGCAGTACTTC
CDR3 protein: CASSTIQGGPYEQYF

V gene: TRBV5-1
J gene: TRBJ2-3
D gene: NA
clone size: many
CDR3 DNA: TGCGCCAGCAGCTTGGCCGTCAGCACTAGCACAGATACGCAGTATTTT
CDR3 protein: CASSLAVSTSTDTQYF

V gene: TRBV29-1
J gene: TRBJ2-7
D gene: NA
clone size: NA
CDR3 DNA: TGCAGCGTTTTTGGGAACTCCTACGAGCAGTACTTC
CDR3 protein: CSVFGNSYEQYF

V gene: TRBV20-1
J gene: TRBJ1-1
D gene: NA
clone size: many
CDR3 DNA: TGCAGTGCTAGAGTTGGGGGTAGGAACACTGAAGCTTTCTTT
CDR3 protein: CSARVGGRNTEAFF

V gene: TRBV18
J gene: TRBJ2-2
D gene: TRBD2
clone size: NA
CDR3 DNA: TGTGCCAGCTCACCACCGCTGACTAGCGGAGGCGCGAACACCGGGGAGCTGTTTTTT
CDR3 protein: CASSPPLTSGGANTGELFF

V gene: TRBV20-1
J gene: TRBJ2-7
D gene: NA
clone size: many
CDR3 DNA: TGCAGTGCCGAGGGGCAGGTCGACGAGCAGTACTTC
CDR3 protein: CSAEGQVDEQYF

V gene: TRBV28
J gene: TRBJ2-1
D gene: NA
clone size: few
CDR3 DNA: TGTGCCAGCGACCCCATAACCACCACTCCTTACAATGAGCAGTTCTTC
CDR3 protein: CASDPITTTPYNEQFF

V gene: TRBV5-6
J gene: TRBJ2-2
D gene: TRBD2
clone size: many
CDR3 DNA: TGTGCCAGCAGCTTGGTGACTAGCGGTTCGAACACCGGGGAGCTGTTTTTT
CDR3 protein: CASSLVTSGSNTGELFF

V gene: TRBV4-3
J gene: TRBJ2-7
D gene: NA
clone size: few
CDR3 DNA: TGCGCCAGCAGCCAAGATTTTCGGCCAGACGAGCAGTACTTC
CDR3 protein: CASSQDFRPDEQYF

V gene: TRBV2
J gene: TRBJ2-1
D gene: TRBD2
clone size: NA
CDR3 DNA: TGTGCCAGCAGAGGACTAGCGGGAGGAATCAATGAGCAGTTCTTC
CDR3 protein: CASRGLAGGINEQFF

V gene: TRBV9
J gene: TRBJ2-7
D gene: NA
clone size: many
CDR3 DNA: TGTGCCAGCAGCCCCGGACCTCCGATGCTCGAGCAGTACTTC
CDR3 protein: CASSPGPPMLEQYF

V gene: TRBV6-2/TRBV6-3
J gene: TRBJ2-7
D gene: TRBD1
clone size: many
CDR3 DNA: TGTGCCAGCAGACCGACAGGGTTAGACGAGCAGTACTTC
CDR3 protein: CASRPTGLDEQYF

V gene: TRBV5-4
J gene: TRBJ2-7
D gene: NA
clone size: many
CDR3 DNA: TGTGCCAGCAGCCCAATATGGGGGAACGAGCAGTACTTC
CDR3 protein: CASSPIWGNEQYF

V gene: TRBV7-2
J gene: TRBJ1-2
D gene: NA
clone size: many
CDR3 DNA: TGTGCCAGCACCTTAAGTTGGGGCTATGGCTACACCTTC
CDR3 protein: CASTLSWGYGYTF

V gene: TRBV5-1
J gene: TRBJ2-1
D gene: TRBD2
clone size: NA
CDR3 DNA: TGCGCCAGTAAGGCGCTAGCGGGCGTGAGGGGGTACAATGAGCAGTTCTTC
CDR3 protein: CASKALAGVRGYNEQFF

V gene: TRBV5-1
J gene: TRBJ1-1
D gene: NA
clone size: many
CDR3 DNA: TGCGCCAGCAGCTTGCTCAGGAAAGAAGCTTTCTTT
CDR3 protein: CASSLLRKEAFF

V gene: TRBV11-2
J gene: TRBJ2-2
D gene: TRBD1
clone size: NA
CDR3 DNA: TGTGCCAGCAGCTTAGATACCGGGACAGGGGGAGGCACCGGGGAGCTGTTTTTT
CDR3 protein: CASSLDTGTGGGTGELFF

V gene: TRBV25-1
J gene: TRBJ2-1
D gene: TRBD1
clone size: many
CDR3 DNA: TGTGCCAGCAGTGAATTGGGACAGGGTAGCTCCTACAATGAGCAGTTCTTC
CDR3 protein: CASSELGQGSSYNEQFF

V gene: TRBV5-1
J gene: TRBJ2-2
D gene: TRBD2
clone size: many
CDR3 DNA: TGCGCCAGCAGCAGAGGACTAGCGGACCCCACCGGGGAGCTGTTTTTT
CDR3 protein: CASSRGLADPTGELFF

V gene: TRBV5-1
J gene: TRBJ2-5
D gene: TRBD2
clone size: many
CDR3 DNA: TGCGCCAGCAGCTGGGTAGCGGGAGACCAAGAGACCCAGTACTTC
CDR3 protein: CASSWVAGDQETQYF

V gene: TRBV14
J gene: TRBJ2-1
D gene: NA
clone size: NA
CDR3 DNA: TGTGCCAGCAGCCAAGAATTTGGCGGTCGGACCTACAATGAGCAGTTCTTC
CDR3 protein: CASSQEFGGRTYNEQFF

V gene: TRBV6-5
J gene: TRBJ2-1
D gene: TRBD2
clone size: many
CDR3 DNA: TGTGCCAGCAGTTACACTAGCGGGAGCCTGAATGAGCAGTTCTTC
CDR3 protein: CASSYTSGSLNEQFF

V gene: TRBV12-3/TRBV12-4
J gene: TRBJ2-7
D gene: NA
clone size: NA
CDR3 DNA: TGTGCCAGCAGCAAAGACGGAGGGCAGTACTTC
CDR3 protein: CASSKDGGQYF

V gene: TRBV29-1
J gene: TRBJ2-3
D gene: NA
clone size: many
CDR3 DNA: TGCAGCGTTGGAGGCGAGACAGATACGCAGTATTTT
CDR3 protein: CSVGGETDTQYF

V gene: TRBV30
J gene: TRBJ2-1
D gene: TRBD2
clone size: NA
CDR3 DNA: TGTGCCTGGAGTGTACCCCCTGGACTAGAAGTTTACAATGAGCAGTTCTTC
CDR3 protein: CAWSVPPGLEVYNEQFF

V gene: TRBV27
J gene: TRBJ2-3
D gene: NA
clone size: many
CDR3 DNA: TGTGCCAGCAGCCCACCACCCGGAGGCGCGCAGTATTTT
CDR3 protein: CASSPPPGGAQYF

V gene: TRBV7-9
J gene: TRBJ1-4
D gene: NA
clone size: many
CDR3 DNA: TGTGCCAGCAGCTTTACAGACAGCCTGAATGAAAAACTGTTTTTT
CDR3 protein: CASSFTDSLNEKLFF

V gene: TRBV12-3/TRBV12-4
J gene: TRBJ2-7
D gene: NA
clone size: many
CDR3 DNA: TGTGCCAGCAGTTTTGGGACTCCCACCTACGAGCAGTACTTC
CDR3 protein: CASSFGTPTYEQYF

V gene: TRBV29-1
J gene: TRBJ2-1
D gene: NA
clone size: many
CDR3 DNA: TGCAGCGTTGACCTAAGCAATGAGCAGTTCTTC
CDR3 protein: CSVDLSNEQFF

V gene: TRBV5-1
J gene: TRBJ2-7
D gene: NA
clone size: many
CDR3 DNA: TGCGCCAGCAGCTTGGGTGGCGTGACTTCCTACGAGCAGTACTTC
CDR3 protein: CASSLGGVTSYEQYF

V gene: TRBV6-1
J gene: TRBJ2-3
D gene: NA
clone size: many
CDR3 DNA: TGTGCCAGCAGCCCTAGGCCCGAGTATTACACAGATACGCAGTATTTT
CDR3 protein: CASSPRPEYYTDTQYF

V gene: TRBV6-5
J gene: TRBJ1-1
D gene: NA
clone size: many
CDR3 DNA: TGTGCCAGCAGTTACTCGCGTCTAGGTTACACTGAAGCTTTCTTT
CDR3 protein: CASSYSRLGYTEAFF

V gene: TRBV20-1
J gene: TRBJ2-7
D gene: NA
clone size: few
CDR3 DNA: TGCAGTGCTTGGGACTCGATCTCCTACGAGCAGTACTTC
CDR3 protein: CSAWDSISYEQYF

V gene: TRBV29-1
J gene: TRBJ2-7
D gene: NA
clone size: many
CDR3 DNA: TGCAGCGTTGGAAGGGACGAGCAGTACTTC
CDR3 protein: CSVGRDEQYF

V gene: TRBV28
J gene: TRBJ2-7
D gene: TRBD2
clone size: once
CDR3 DNA: TGTGCCAGCAGAACTAGCGGGAGGAACTACGAGCAGTACTTC
CDR3 protein: CASRTSGRNYEQYF

V gene: TRBV4-3
J gene: TRBJ2-7
D gene: NA
clone size: many
CDR3 DNA: TGCGCCAGCAGCGCCCGGGGCCAGAGCGAGCAGTACTTC
CDR3 protein: CASSARGQSEQYF

V gene: TRBV12-5
J gene: TRBJ2-5
D gene: TRBD2
clone size: many
CDR3 DNA: TGTGCTAGTGGTACGGCGGGAGTCGGAGAGACCCAGTACTTC
CDR3 protein: CASGTAGVGETQYF

V gene: TRBV5-1
J gene: TRBJ1-2
D gene: TRBD1
clone size: many
CDR3 DNA: TGCGCCAGCAGCCTGGGACAGGGAGTGAGTGGCTACACCTTC
CDR3 protein: CASSLGQGVSGYTF